The 13 T cell receptor beta chains in this list originate from one sample, sequenced in a study of blood T cells in healthy people across ages. The authors ran a second PCR of about 6 to 11 cycles using a sample-barcoded 5' primer and a J-beta primer mix. TCRdb reprocessed the 5' RACE reads via MiXCR and lists one record per CDR3 protein. The repertoire holds hundreds of thousands of distinct CDR3 sequences, with 58% as singletons. The sample consisted of blood. Receptors originate from a young man in good health.

This clonotype was counted once. This chain joins TRBV20-1 and TRBJ1-5, with D perhaps matching TRBD1 (5 bases). CDR1 is DFQATT and CDR2 is SNEGSKA in the germline V gene (reference sequence). The germline V and J ends were trimmed by 6 bases and 2 bases, with 14 bases remaining between them. CDR3 length: 14 amino acids. The CDR3 DNA follows: TGCAGTGCACATGAGCAGGGAGGCAATCAGCCCCAGCATTTT. Amino acid sequence: CSAHEQGGNQPQHF.

The genes are TRBV7-2 and TRBJ2-3; TRBD2 matches 10 bases. The CDR3 spans 15 residues. Germline V CDR1 and CDR2: SGHTA, FQGNSA. The J segment lost 6 bases and the V segment lost 5 bases, leaving 8 bases of the junction unmatched. The CDR3, as DNA: TGTGCCAGCAGCAGAGGACTAGCGGCCGGGGATACGCAGTATTTT. Translated, it gives CASSRGLAAGDTQYF.

This chain joins TRBV5-1 and TRBJ2-3; D is perhaps TRBD1 (5 bases). Germline V gene sequence: CDR1 SGHRS, CDR2 YFSETQ. The CDR3 consists of 16 residues. V gave up 1 base and J gave up 1 base, with 13 bases separating them. CDR3 loop: CASSLYQRGGTDTQYF. In nucleotides, the CDR3 is TGCGCCAGCAGCTTGTACCAAAGGGGCGGCACAGATACGCAGTATTTT.

In its sample, this clonotype was seen a few times. The chain couples TRBV20-1 to TRBJ2-7, with TRBD1 identical over 7 bases. TRBJ2-5 matches the DNA end more closely, so the J call is doubtful. From germline, CDR1 is DFQATT and CDR2 SNEGSKA (reference sequence). The CDR3 loop spans 13 amino acids. The CDR3 DNA follows: TGCAGTGCTACGATCAGGGGGTTGGAGACCCAGTACTTC. Residues: CSATIRGLETQYF.

The chain uses TRBV6-5 and TRBJ2-7; possible D gene TRBD2, 5 bases. The germline CDR1 and CDR2 sequences are MNHEY and SVGAGI. Trimming cost V 8 bases and J 3 bases, with 20 bases left between them. The CDR3 has 15 residues. CDR3 sequence (DNA): TGTGCCAGCTCCGAACCAAGCGGCCGAATCTACGAGCAGTACTTC. This encodes CASSEPSGRIYEQYF.

The V gene is TRBV7-2, the J gene TRBJ2-5, with D maybe TRBD2 (5 bases). Germline V gene sequence: CDR1 SGHTA, CDR2 FQGNSA. The ends were cut back, 5 bases at V and 4 bases at J, with 14 bases in the middle. The CDR3 is 14 residues long. The CDR3: CASSLGQRRETQYF. The CDR3 DNA reads TGTGCCAGCAGCCTAGGCCAGCGGAGAGAGACCCAGTACTTC.

Only a few counts were recorded for this clonotype. An end of the junction differs from the germline gene, which may be a read error. This rearrangement joins TRBV6-1 to TRBJ2-2; 7 nucleotides match TRBD1. Germline CDR1 reads MNHNS; CDR2 reads SASEGT. The CDR3 extends over 15 amino acids. In DNA form, the CDR3 reads TGTGCTAGCAGTGCATCCGGGACAGTCCCCGGGGAGCTGTTTTTT. This codes for CASSASGTVPGELFF.

The genes are TRBV6-4 and TRBJ2-6; 7 bases fit TRBD1. CDR1 MRHNA and CDR2 SNTAGT come from the germline V gene. The V and J ends lost 9 bases and 2 bases, in that order; junction bases with no gene match: 13. The CDR3 has 17 residues. CDR3 in amino acids: CARGTVRHRAGANVLTF. DNA of the CDR3: TGTGCCAGAGGGACAGTTCGACATCGGGCTGGGGCCAACGTCCTGACTTTC.

This clonotype was found once. This sequence joins TRBV7-9 and TRBJ2-5, with 10 bases lining up with TRBD2. After removal of 6 bases from V and 4 bases from J, the junction contained 14 bases not matched to a gene. This CDR3 region has 17 residues. The germline CDR1 and CDR2 sequences are SEHNR and FQNEAQ (reference sequence). The chain's CDR3 is CASRSPGVLAGRETQYF. The CDR3 DNA follows: TGTGCCAGCAGATCACCCGGGGTACTAGCGGGAAGAGAGACCCAGTACTTC.

This clonotype has only a few counts. This chain connects TRBV7-2 to TRBJ2-1, with 7 bases aligning to TRBD2. CDR1 and CDR2 from the germline V gene are SGHTA and FQGNSA. J lost 8 bases, V lost 2 bases, and 6 bases had no gene match. The length of the CDR3 is 14 residues. The CDR3 loop reads CASSLPGLSYEQFF. For the CDR3, the DNA is TGTGCCAGCAGCTTACCGGGACTATCATATGAGCAGTTCTTC.

The rearrangement links TRBV29-1 to TRBJ2-5; TRBD2 is a possible D gene (5 bases). The germline V gene has CDR1 SQVTM and CDR2 ANQGSEA. The CDR3 totals 14 residues. Trimming shortened V by 3 bases and J by 3 bases, and 14 bases separated the two germline ends. This CDR3 is CSVDTEDYEETQYF. CDR3 nucleotide sequence: TGCAGCGTTGATACGGAAGACTACGAAGAGACCCAGTACTTC.

The V gene is TRBV20-1, the J gene TRBJ1-1, with D uncertain. The CDR3 has 14 amino acids. The V end lost 1 base, the J end lost 8 bases, and 17 bases lay between the germline ends. Looked up from germline, CDR1 is DFQATT and CDR2 is SNEGSKA (reference sequence). The CDR3 sequence: CSARGLGLTPEAFF. CDR3 nucleotides: TGCAGTGCTAGAGGGTTGGGCCTCACCCCCGAAGCTTTCTTT.

The chain recombines TRBV3-1 with TRBJ2-3; 9 nucleotides align to TRBD2. The CDR3 is made up of 16 amino acids. CDR1 and CDR2 (germline): LGHDT, YNNKEL (reference sequence). The V segment lost 1 base and the J segment 2 bases; nucleotides outside the gene matches: 4. The CDR3: CASSQGLAGFTDTQYF. CDR3 DNA: TGTGCCAGCAGCCAAGGTCTAGCGGGATTCACAGATACGCAGTATTTT.